This T cell receptor beta chain stems from a study of human T cells and chemical hapten exposure. Study details: Patch tests of 0.01% DPC on the upper back were read at 6 days. Study findings and constraints: After DPC sensitization, TCRs above 1 in 1000 frequency showed no change.

TCRdb reprocessed the RACE reads via MiXCR and lists one record per CDR3 protein. The sample holds 350,000 to 400,000 distinct CDR3 sequences; 4.5% to 6% are singletons and the top ten take 2% to 3%. Time point reported: pre-sensitization, week 0. This sample's treatment: therapeutic diphenylcyclopropenone sensitization with weekly scalp DPC. The germline CDR1 and CDR2 sequences are SGHRS and YFSETQ. CDR3 length equals 15 residues. V lost 0 bases and J 8 bases, leaving 17 bases between the germline ends. This clonotype showed up many times. Its antigen is undetermined. The sample in question was whole blood, obtained in connection with sensitization to the hapten diphenylcyclopropenone (DPC). The TCR sequence derives from a woman aged 45-59 years with alopecia areata. Some clones in this sample may be carry-over from other donors' samples. The chain combines TRBV5-1 with TRBJ1-1; possible D gene TRBD1, 6 bases. The CDR3 spells CASSLDGGGAIEAFF. The CDR3 DNA sequence: TGCGCCAGCAGCTTGGACGGCGGGGGCGCGATAGAAGCTTTCTTT.